A selection of T cell receptor beta chains follows, all from one sample in a study of OX40 agonist ivuxolimab in advanced cancers. The method was immunoSEQ multiplex PCR; TCRdb's version includes in-frame clones alone and lacks a portion of them. The sample lists 95,000 to 110,000 clones; 85% to 95% were seen once. The source material was CD4+ or CD8+ T cells sorted from blood, sampled in a trial of the OX40 agonist ivuxolimab. The receptors shown here come from an adult with an advanced solid tumor such as melanoma, head and neck, liver or kidney cancer. The CDR3 runs from the conserved cysteine through the conserved F or W. Each record gives: J gene, V gene, clone size, D gene, CDR3 DNA, CDR3 protein. A D gene is named only where the DNA matches it firmly. Clone size is given for some rows only: seen once, a few or many times, or a class if the clone is expanded.

J: TRBJ2-1
V: TRBV7-3
size: NA
D: NA
DNA: TGTGCCAGCAGCTTAACGGATGAGCAGTTCTTC
CDR3: CASSLTDEQFF

J: TRBJ2-7
V: TRBV2
size: NA
D: NA
DNA: TGTGCCAGCAGTGAAGGGCCGCGGCAGTACTTC
CDR3: CASSEGPRQYF

J: TRBJ2-7
V: TRBV5-4
size: few
D: NA
DNA: TGTGCCAGCAGCTTTTACAGGGAGGTCGAAAACGAGCAGTACTTC
CDR3: CASSFYREVENEQYF

J: TRBJ2-7
V: TRBV10-3
size: NA
D: TRBD1
DNA: TGTGCCATCAGGGGGGACAGTCCGTACGAGCAGTACTTC
CDR3: CAIRGDSPYEQYF

J: TRBJ2-7
V: TRBV5-6
size: NA
D: NA
DNA: TGTGCCAGCAGCCCAACCGGGGGTGTCGAGCAGTACTTC
CDR3: CASSPTGGVEQYF

J: TRBJ1-2
V: TRBV11-2
size: NA
D: NA
DNA: TGTGCCAGCAGCTTAGATCTAGAGAACTATGGCTACACCTTC
CDR3: CASSLDLENYGYTF

J: TRBJ1-6
V: TRBV2
size: NA
D: NA
DNA: TGTGCCAGCAGTGAAAGCAGGGCGAGAGATTCACCCCTCCACTTT
CDR3: CASSESRARDSPLHF

J: TRBJ1-5
V: TRBV6-5
size: NA
D: TRBD1
DNA: TGTGCCAGCACCCCGGGACAGGGCTACAATCAGCCCCAGCATTTT
CDR3: CASTPGQGYNQPQHF

J: TRBJ2-1
V: TRBV28
size: NA
D: NA
DNA: TGTGCCAGCAGTTTATTTAAGGGGCACCATTCGCGAGGTGAGCAGTTCTTC
CDR3: CASSLFKGHHSRGEQFF

J: TRBJ2-1
V: TRBV7-7
size: NA
D: NA
DNA: TGTGCTAGCAGCTCTACCCGGGGCAATGAGCAGTTCTTC
CDR3: CASSSTRGNEQFF

J: TRBJ1-2
V: TRBV7-8
size: NA
D: NA
DNA: TGTGCCAGCAGCATGGGACGGCCGCTTTTGCTTCTCAGTGGCTACACCTTC
CDR3: CASSMGRPLLLLSGYTF

J: TRBJ1-1
V: TRBV28
size: few
D: NA
DNA: TGTGCCACCTTCCCCGGGGCTATGAACACTGAAGCTTTCTTT
CDR3: CATFPGAMNTEAFF

J: TRBJ2-7
V: TRBV4-1
size: once
D: NA
DNA: TGCGCCAGCAGCCAAGATCATCCTTGCAGGCGACTCTACGAGCAGTACTTC
CDR3: CASSQDHPCRRLYEQYF

J: TRBJ2-1
V: TRBV7-3
size: NA
D: NA
DNA: TGTGCCAGCAGCTTAAACCCGAGCTACAATGAGCAGTTCTTC
CDR3: CASSLNPSYNEQFF

J: TRBJ2-7
V: TRBV19
size: NA
D: TRBD2
DNA: TGTGCCAGTAGGGCGGGACTAGCGGGAGACTACGAGCAGTACTTC
CDR3: CASRAGLAGDYEQYF

J: TRBJ1-1
V: TRBV6-5
size: NA
D: NA
DNA: TGTGCCAGCAGTTCCACCTCGGCAGCCGAAGCTTTCTTT
CDR3: CASSSTSAAEAFF

J: TRBJ2-2
V: TRBV6-1
size: once
D: NA
DNA: TGTGCCAGCAGTCTAGCGAACACCGGGGAGCTGTTTTTT
CDR3: CASSLANTGELFF